These T cell receptor beta chains were read from a single sample in a study of shared clonotypes between healthy human individuals. Sequencing was performed with immunoSEQ multiplex PCR; in TCRdb, only in-frame clones are kept and a portion is missing. The sample has more than 550,000 clones; around 91% are singletons. Sequenced input: memory CD8+ T cells from PBMCs. The receptors come from a man aged 18 to 30 in good health. Some clones in this sample may be carry-over from other donors' samples. Each CDR3 is given without its conserved first and last residue.

v_gene: TRBV27; j_gene: TRBJ1-4; len: 13; CDR3aa: ASSKVRDRNEKLF
v_gene: TRBV25-1; j_gene: TRBJ2-2; len: 9; CDR3aa: ASSNTGELF
v_gene: TRBV6-1; j_gene: TRBJ1-1; len: 11; CDR3aa: ASSGPEGTEAF
v_gene: TRBV5-1; j_gene: TRBJ1-1; len: 13; CDR3aa: ASSLVGLPWTEAF
v_gene: TRBV10-3; j_gene: TRBJ2-7; len: 12; CDR3aa: AISTSGSSYEQY
v_gene: TRBV2; j_gene: TRBJ1-2; len: 11; CDR3aa: AVPGQFNYGYT
v_gene: TRBV29-1; j_gene: TRBJ1-4; len: 12; CDR3aa: SVVGLSTNEKLF
v_gene: TRBV2; j_gene: TRBJ1-2; len: 12; CDR3aa: ASSEGGALYGYT
v_gene: TRBV2; j_gene: TRBJ2-7; len: 11; CDR3aa: ASSEEHSYEQY
v_gene: TRBV2; j_gene: TRBJ1-3; len: 15; CDR3aa: ASSERPGRFSGNTIY
v_gene: TRBV7-6; j_gene: TRBJ1-1; len: 14; CDR3aa: ASSLDDRVVNTEAF
v_gene: TRBV5-1; j_gene: TRBJ2-1; len: 13; CDR3aa: ASSLLPPRKDEQF
v_gene: TRBV5-8; j_gene: TRBJ1-5; len: 13; CDR3aa: ASSPTDLTNQPQH
v_gene: TRBV7-9; j_gene: TRBJ2-1; len: 11; CDR3aa: ASSLGSEAEQF
v_gene: TRBV6-6; j_gene: TRBJ1-2; len: 12; CDR3aa: ASSYDPGPYGYT
v_gene: TRBV7-2; j_gene: TRBJ1-6; len: 15; CDR3aa: ASNPQLKTGGNSPLH
v_gene: TRBV28; j_gene: TRBJ2-2; len: 13; CDR3aa: ASSLSRANTGELF
v_gene: TRBV7-8; j_gene: TRBJ1-2; len: 14; CDR3aa: ASSLWNGPEGYGYT
v_gene: TRBV28; j_gene: TRBJ1-1; len: 12; CDR3aa: ASSTDLMNTEAF
v_gene: TRBV2; j_gene: TRBJ2-7; len: 12; CDR3aa: ASTEGTGSYEQY
v_gene: TRBV13; j_gene: TRBJ2-5; len: 12; CDR3aa: AAGTSGYQETQY
v_gene: TRBV4-1; j_gene: TRBJ2-2; len: 14; CDR3aa: ASSQNALLTTGELF
v_gene: TRBV19; j_gene: TRBJ1-2; len: 13; CDR3aa: ASSVGTGNIYGYT
v_gene: TRBV7-9; j_gene: TRBJ2-7; len: 14; CDR3aa: ASRPPGLAGVYEQY
v_gene: TRBV5-1; j_gene: TRBJ1-3; len: 14; CDR3aa: ASSSEGPQRGNTIY
v_gene: TRBV7-2; j_gene: TRBJ1-5; len: 12; CDR3aa: ASSLGSYNQPQH
v_gene: TRBV4-2; j_gene: TRBJ2-7; len: 15; CDR3aa: ASSQVIVSGSWYEQY
v_gene: TRBV7-8; j_gene: TRBJ1-5; len: 12; CDR3aa: ASSTGGPAQPQH
v_gene: TRBV28; j_gene: TRBJ2-1; len: 14; CDR3aa: ASSSTGLASYNEQF
v_gene: TRBV30; j_gene: TRBJ1-2; len: 13; CDR3aa: AWSSTRGATYGYT
v_gene: TRBV28; j_gene: TRBJ2-7; len: 10; CDR3aa: ATQGLRREQY
v_gene: TRBV19; j_gene: TRBJ1-2; len: 13; CDR3aa: ASNYRAGSNYGYT